This entry lists 18 T cell receptor beta chains sequenced from one sample in a study of blood T cell repertoires in COVID-19. The table came from immunoSEQ multiplex PCR; TCRdb's copy has only in-frame clones and leaves some out. The sample includes a few hundred thousand clones, about 90% of them seen just once. The sequencing input was peripheral blood. These receptors were obtained from a woman younger than 45 with COVID-19, enrolled during active disease.

The chain has TRBV25-1 and TRBJ1-2, with D possibly TRBD1 on 6 matching bases. Germline lookup yields CDR1 MGHDK and CDR2 SYGVNS. This CDR3 contains 13 residues. The V end lost 4 bases, the J end lost 10 bases, and 16 bases lay between the germline ends. The CDR3 nucleotides are TGTGCCAGCAGTGGTTGGGACACTCGTGACTACACCTTC. Amino acids: CASSGWDTRDYTF.

The rearrangement joins TRBV18 to TRBJ1-6; TRBD1 matches 7 bases. After removal of 4 bases from V and 9 bases from J, the junction contained 3 bases not matched to a gene. Germline V gene data show CDR1 as KGHSH and CDR2 as LQKENI. This CDR3 spans 13 amino acids. The CDR3 loop is CASSQGASSPLHF. CDR3 nucleotide sequence: TGTGCCAGCTCACAGGGGGCCTCTTCACCCCTCCACTTT.

J is TRBJ2-1 and V is TRBV2; 12 bases are a match to TRBD2. CDR3 length: 16 residues. Trimming at V came to 7 bases and at J to 3 bases, leaving 7 bases not matched to a gene. Germline CDR1 SNHLY, CDR2 FYNNEI. CDR3 amino acids: CASKQLAGGSYNEQFF. CDR3 sequence (DNA): TGTGCCAGCAAACAACTAGCGGGGGGAAGCTACAATGAGCAGTTCTTC.

This clone was counted between two and nine times. The chain carries TRBV7-8 and TRBJ2-1; 8 nucleotides agree with TRBD2. This CDR3 has 18 residues. With V trimmed by 5 bases and J by 4 bases, 16 bases remained unmatched. CDR1 is SGHVS, CDR2 FQNEAQ, per germline. The CDR3 bases are TGTGCCAGCAGCGCCCACCCCGGGACTAGGGGTGAATACAATGAGCAGTTCTTC. This encodes CASSAHPGTRGEYNEQFF. The full variable domain, with the rest looked up from reference TRBV7-8 and TRBJ2-1, is GAGVSQSPRYKVAKRGQDVALRCDPISGHVSLFWYQQALGQGPEFLTYFQNEAQLDKSGLPSDRFFAERPEGSVSTLKIQRTQQEDSAVYLCASSAHPGTRGEYNEQFFGPGTRLTVL.

This chain joins TRBV11-2 and TRBJ2-7; 9 positions agree with TRBD2. The germline V gene encodes CDR1 SGHAT and CDR2 FQNNGV. This CDR3 spans 16 amino acids. V lost 1 base to trimming and J lost 6 bases; unmatched junction nucleotides: 10. CDR3 sequence (DNA): TGTGCCAGCAGCTTAGGGCGGGGGGGCCCGGTTGGCGAGCAGTACGTC. It is translated as CASSLGRGGPVGEQYV.

V and J are TRBV3-1 (or the pseudogene TRBV3-2) and TRBJ1-3; D gene unclear. Germline V lookup: CDR1 LGHDT, CDR2 YNNKEL (reference sequence). Trimming took off 4 bases at V and 5 bases at J, with 12 bases between the two ends. The CDR3 consists of 14 residues. As DNA, the CDR3 is TGTGCCAGCAGCCCGGGGATTTGGCGAAACACCATATATTTT. As protein: CASSPGIWRNTIYF.

This clone was detected a few times. The V and J genes are TRBV7-9 and TRBJ1-6, with D maybe TRBD1 (5 bases). This CDR3 comprises 15 residues. The germline CDR1 and CDR2 sequences are SEHNR and FQNEAQ (reference sequence). V shed 5 bases and J shed 10 bases, with 18 bases lying between them. CDR3 sequence reads: CASSHSQGGWSPLHF. The CDR3 DNA reads as TGTGCCAGCAGCCATAGCCAGGGAGGTTGGTCACCCCTCCACTTT.

The gene calls are TRBV9 and TRBJ2-2; D not resolved. The CDR3 runs to 14 residues. Trimming took 4 bases from V and 4 from J, leaving 11 bases between them. Germline V gene sequence: CDR1 SGDLS, CDR2 YYNGEE. The CDR3 DNA reads as TGTGCCAGCAGCCCCCCTCCGGGCACCGGGGAGCTGTTTTTT. It translates to CASSPPPGTGELFF.

The chain is built from TRBV30 and TRBJ2-7; D is possibly TRBD2 (6 bases). The germline V gene has CDR1 GTSNPN and CDR2 SVGIG (reference sequence). The CDR3 runs to 16 residues. V lost 3 bases and J lost 1, with 19 bases in between. CDR3 residues: CAWSPTILARSYEQYF. In DNA, the CDR3 is TGTGCCTGGAGCCCCACGATTCTAGCGAGGTCCTACGAGCAGTACTTC.

This clone was observed once. V is TRBV25-1 and J is TRBJ1-5, with 8 bases fitting TRBD1. V lost 8 bases to trimming and J lost 5 bases; unmatched junction nucleotides: 14. The CDR3 covers 16 residues. Germline CDR1 reads MGHDK; CDR2 reads SYGVNS. CDR3 nucleotide sequence: TGTGCCAGCCCTCCTCCTCGGACAGGGAAGGATCAGCCCCAGCATTTT. It yields the protein CASPPPRTGKDQPQHF. Supplemented by reference TRBV25-1 and TRBJ1-5, the full variable domain reads EADIYQTPRYLVIGTGKKITLECSQTMGHDKMYWYQQDPGMELHLIHYSYGVNSTEKGDLSSESTVSRIRTEHFPLTLESARPSHTSQYLCASPPPRTGKDQPQHFGDGTRLSIL.

The chain couples TRBV19 to TRBJ1-2; a weak D match, TRBD1 (6 bases). Trimming shortened V by 7 bases and J by 8 bases, and 23 bases separated the two germline ends. This CDR3 spans 15 amino acids. Germline lookup yields CDR1 LNHDA and CDR2 SQIVND (reference sequence). The CDR3 here is CASTPYGGAAGGYTF. CDR3 nucleotide sequence: TGTGCCAGTACCCCTTACGGGGGGGCAGCAGGAGGCTACACCTTC.

V gene TRBV6-2 or TRBV6-3 combines with J gene TRBJ1-5, with TRBD1 matching 9 bases. Germline V gene sequence: CDR1 MNHEY, CDR2 SVGEGT. The CDR3 has 14 residues. After removal of 2 bases from V and 7 bases from J, the junction contained 3 bases not matched to a gene. CDR3 DNA: TGTGCCAGCAGTTACCTGGGACAGGGACAGCCCCAGCATTTT. This gives the protein CASSYLGQGQPQHF.

CDR3 sequence (DNA): TGTGCCAGCAGCCCCGAGAGATTCCTCACTGAAGCTTTCTTT. Its translation: CASSPERFLTEAFF. The chain links TRBV14 to TRBJ1-1; D gene ambiguous. The CDR3 runs 14 residues. Germline-derived CDR1 and CDR2 are SGHDN and FVKESK. Deletions cut 4 bases from V and 4 bases from J, with 13 bases between.

This clone was counted only a few times. The chain is built from TRBV19 and TRBJ1-2; 8 nucleotides align to TRBD1. This CDR3 is 15 amino acids long. Germline V gene lookup returns CDR1 LNHDA and CDR2 SQIVND (reference sequence). Unmatched junction bases numbered 16, after V lost 8 bases and J lost 8 bases. CDR3 coding DNA: TGTGCCAGTCGAAGGACAGGGTATGGTTTGTACGGCTACACCTTC. Translation gives CASRRTGYGLYGYTF.

The chain carries TRBV19 and TRBJ1-2; D is unresolved. The length of the CDR3 is 13 residues. Trimming stripped 8 bases from V and 3 bases from J, with 13 bases between. Germline assignment: CDR1 LNHDA and CDR2 SQIVND (reference sequence). DNA for the CDR3: TGTGCCAGTGCCGCCGGGTTGTACTATGGCTACACCTTC. Residues: CASAAGLYYGYTF.

The V call is TRBV25-1, the J call TRBJ2-3; 8 bases fit TRBD1. Unmatched junction bases numbered 11, after V lost 9 bases and J lost 3 bases. Germline CDR1 reads MGHDK; CDR2 reads SYGVNS. The CDR3 contains 15 residues. The chain's CDR3 is CASLRETGDTDTQYF. CDR3 nucleotides: TGTGCCAGTCTCCGGGAGACAGGGGATACAGATACGCAGTATTTT.

This clone showed up just a few times. The V gene is TRBV11-2, the J gene TRBJ2-1, with TRBD2 matching over 8 bases. The CDR3 extends over 16 amino acids. J gave up 6 bases and V 5 bases, and 12 bases lay outside the gene matches. Germline V lookup: CDR1 SGHAT, CDR2 FQNNGV. CDR3 DNA sequence: TGTGCCAGCAGCAGGACTAGCACGGGGTTGGGCAATGAGCAGTTCTTC. Its translation is CASSRTSTGLGNEQFF.

This clone came up a few times. V and J are TRBV6-5 and TRBJ2-1, with 12 positions matching TRBD2. The germline CDR1 and CDR2 sequences are MNHEY and SVGAGI. The CDR3 loop spans 15 amino acids. The trim removed 6 bases at V and 3 bases at J, leaving 3 bases unmatched. The CDR3: CASSWTSGDYNEQFF. The DNA for the CDR3 is TGTGCCAGCAGCTGGACTAGCGGGGACTACAATGAGCAGTTCTTC.